The 2 T cell receptor beta chains below all came from one sample that was sequenced in a study of early T cells in non-severe SARS-CoV-2 infection. TCRdb fed the 5' RACE reads into MiXCR, producing one record per CDR3 protein. Found here are roughly 76,000 distinct CDR3 sequences, roughly an eighth of them singletons; the top ten hold approximately 4%. Specimen: whole blood. The receptors shown here come from an adult who was a healthcare worker with PCR-confirmed SARS-CoV-2 infection or an uninfected control (not recorded which).

This chain joins TRBV11-1 and TRBJ2-1, with D perhaps matching TRBD2 (5 bases). Germline assignment: CDR1 SGHAT and CDR2 FQDESV (reference sequence). CDR3 length equals 16 residues. V was cut by 3 bases and J by 6 bases, with 18 bases left in between. CDR3 region: CASSFLGTSRVNEQFF. CDR3 nucleotides: TGTGCCAGCAGCTTCCTAGGTACTAGTCGGGTCAATGAGCAGTTCTTC.

The genes are TRBV14 and TRBJ2-1; D might be TRBD2 (6 bases). This CDR3 contains 16 residues. V lost 4 bases and J lost 4, with 17 bases in between. CDR1 and CDR2 from the germline V gene are SGHDN and FVKESK. The CDR3: CASSPLGVAEYNEQFF. In nucleotides, the CDR3 is TGTGCCAGCAGCCCACTCGGAGTAGCGGAATACAATGAGCAGTTCTTC.